Listed below are T cell receptor beta chains from one sample, sequenced in a study of T cells in Graves' hyperthyroidism and ophthalmopathy. One entry per CDR3 protein results from TCRdb running MiXCR on the multiplex PCR reads. The table records approximately 600,000 distinct CDR3 sequences, about 14% of them present only once. Sequencing input: blood. These receptors all stem from a woman in her 30s with Graves' hyperthyroidism that later progressed to Graves' ophthalmopathy. Each CDR3 is given without its conserved first and last residue. The order of the fields is CDR3 protein, V gene, J gene.

CDR3: SVEVGFQTNEQY
V: TRBV29-1
J: TRBJ2-7

CDR3: ASSATQVNTEAF
V: TRBV5-1
J: TRBJ1-1

CDR3: ASSAGGHGLGEAF
V: TRBV19
J: TRBJ1-1

CDR3: ASSLGLAGITDTQY
V: TRBV6-1
J: TRBJ2-3

CDR3: ASSVASGDSHEQY
V: TRBV11-2
J: TRBJ2-7

CDR3: ASSLWTGGGETQY
V: TRBV12-3/TRBV12-4
J: TRBJ2-5

CDR3: ASTELLGLGDQPQH
V: TRBV28
J: TRBJ1-5

CDR3: ASTESVEGEQF
V: TRBV11-2
J: TRBJ2-1

CDR3: SATGLADYYEQY
V: TRBV20-1
J: TRBJ2-7

CDR3: ASSLAISSDRGSYEQY
V: TRBV5-1
J: TRBJ2-7

CDR3: ASTAGGGAGELF
V: TRBV25-1
J: TRBJ2-2

CDR3: ASSPAGTSYNEQF
V: TRBV11-1
J: TRBJ2-1

CDR3: SARVPAGTWGETQY
V: TRBV20-1
J: TRBJ2-5

CDR3: ASSLSSDRQY
V: TRBV12-3/TRBV12-4
J: TRBJ2-7

CDR3: ASSYGGTTGWGPEEQY
V: TRBV6-9
J: TRBJ2-7

CDR3: AWSPQGHGYT
V: TRBV30
J: TRBJ1-2

CDR3: ATSREKTGYGYT
V: TRBV15
J: TRBJ1-2

CDR3: ASSDSRGETQY
V: TRBV6-4
J: TRBJ2-5

CDR3: ASSLSVANEKLF
V: TRBV5-1
J: TRBJ1-4